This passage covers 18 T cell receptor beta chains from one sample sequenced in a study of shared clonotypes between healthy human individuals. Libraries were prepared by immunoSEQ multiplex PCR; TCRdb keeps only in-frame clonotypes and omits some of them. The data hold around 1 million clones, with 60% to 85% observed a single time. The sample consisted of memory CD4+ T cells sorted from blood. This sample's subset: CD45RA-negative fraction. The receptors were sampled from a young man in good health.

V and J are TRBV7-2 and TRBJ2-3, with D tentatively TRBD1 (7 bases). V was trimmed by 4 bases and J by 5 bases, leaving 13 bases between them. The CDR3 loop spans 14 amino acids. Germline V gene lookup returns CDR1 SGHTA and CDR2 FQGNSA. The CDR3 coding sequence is TGTGCCAGCAGCTGGCAGGGGGAGGTAGATACGCAGTATTTT. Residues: CASSWQGEVDTQYF.

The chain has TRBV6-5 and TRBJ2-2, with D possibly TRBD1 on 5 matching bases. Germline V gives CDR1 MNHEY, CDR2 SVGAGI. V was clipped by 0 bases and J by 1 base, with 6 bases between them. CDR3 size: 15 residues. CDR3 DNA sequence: TGTGCCAGCAGTTACTCCGACAGGAACACCGGGGAGCTGTTTTTT. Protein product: CASSYSDRNTGELFF.

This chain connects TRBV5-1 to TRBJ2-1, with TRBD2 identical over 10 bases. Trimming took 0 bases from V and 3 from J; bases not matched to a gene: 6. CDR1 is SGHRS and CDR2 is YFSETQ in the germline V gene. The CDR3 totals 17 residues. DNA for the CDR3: TGCGCCAGCAGCTTGGGGGCCCCTAGCGGGGGCTACAATGAGCAGTTCTTC. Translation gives CASSLGAPSGGYNEQFF.

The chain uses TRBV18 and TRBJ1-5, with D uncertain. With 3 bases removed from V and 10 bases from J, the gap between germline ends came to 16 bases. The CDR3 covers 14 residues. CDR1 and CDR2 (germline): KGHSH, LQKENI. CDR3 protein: CASSPGSPPSPQHF. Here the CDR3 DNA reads TGTGCCAGCTCACCGGGGTCCCCCCCCAGCCCCCAGCATTTT.

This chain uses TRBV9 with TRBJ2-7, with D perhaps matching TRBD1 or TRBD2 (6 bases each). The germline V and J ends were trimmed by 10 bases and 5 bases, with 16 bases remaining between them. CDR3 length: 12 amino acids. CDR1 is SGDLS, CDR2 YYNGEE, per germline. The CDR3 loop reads CAERRGDNEQYF. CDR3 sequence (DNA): TGTGCCGAAAGAAGGGGGGATAACGAGCAGTACTTC. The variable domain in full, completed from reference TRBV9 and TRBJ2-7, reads DSGVTQTPKHLITATGQRVTLRCSPRSGDLSVYWYQQSLDQGLQFLIQYYNGEERAKGNILERFSAQQFPDLHSELNLSSLELGDSALYFCAERRGDNEQYFGPGTRLTVT.

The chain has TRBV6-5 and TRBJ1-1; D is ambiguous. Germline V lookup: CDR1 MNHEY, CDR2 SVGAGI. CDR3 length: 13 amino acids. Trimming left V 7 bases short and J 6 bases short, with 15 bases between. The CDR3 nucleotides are TGTGCCAGCACCCTCAGAGGACGGGCTGAAGCTTTCTTT. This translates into CASTLRGRAEAFF.

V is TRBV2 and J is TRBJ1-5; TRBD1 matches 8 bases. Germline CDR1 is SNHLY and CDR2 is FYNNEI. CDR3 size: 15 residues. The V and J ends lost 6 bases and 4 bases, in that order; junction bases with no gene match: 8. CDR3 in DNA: TGTGCCAGCAGGGGAACGGGACAGGATAATCAGCCCCAGCATTTT. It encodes CASRGTGQDNQPQHF.

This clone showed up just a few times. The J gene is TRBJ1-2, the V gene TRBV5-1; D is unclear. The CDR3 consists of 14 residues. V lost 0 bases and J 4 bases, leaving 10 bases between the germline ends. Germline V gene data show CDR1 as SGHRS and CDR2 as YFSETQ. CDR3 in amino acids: CASSLDTTFYGYTF. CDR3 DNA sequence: TGCGCCAGCAGCTTGGACACCACCTTCTATGGCTACACCTTC.

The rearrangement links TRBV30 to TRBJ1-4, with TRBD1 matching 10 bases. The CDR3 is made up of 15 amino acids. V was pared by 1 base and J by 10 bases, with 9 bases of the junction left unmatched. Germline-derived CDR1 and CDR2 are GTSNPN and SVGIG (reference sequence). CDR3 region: CAWSDKTGGVGKLFF. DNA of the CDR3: TGTGCCTGGAGTGACAAGACAGGGGGCGTCGGAAAACTGTTTTTT.

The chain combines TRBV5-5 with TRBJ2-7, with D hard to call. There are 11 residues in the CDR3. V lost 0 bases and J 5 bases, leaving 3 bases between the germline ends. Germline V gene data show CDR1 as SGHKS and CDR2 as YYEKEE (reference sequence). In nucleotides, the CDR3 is TGTGCCAGCAGCTTGGGAAACGAGCAGTACTTC. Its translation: CASSLGNEQYF.

The CDR3 protein is CATHITDTQYF. The DNA for the CDR3 is TGTGCCACCCATATAACAGATACGCAGTATTTT. The chain employs TRBV28 and TRBJ2-3; D is unresolved. Germline V gives CDR1 MDHEN, CDR2 SYDVKM. The V end lost 10 bases, the J end lost 3 bases, and 8 bases lay between the germline ends. This CDR3 region has 11 residues.

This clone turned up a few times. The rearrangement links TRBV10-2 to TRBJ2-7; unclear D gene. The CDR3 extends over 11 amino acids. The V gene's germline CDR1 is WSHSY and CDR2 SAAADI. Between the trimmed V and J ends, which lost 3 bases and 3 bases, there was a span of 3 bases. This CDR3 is CASSDGYEQYF. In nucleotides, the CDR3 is TGCGCCAGCAGTGACGGCTACGAGCAGTACTTC.

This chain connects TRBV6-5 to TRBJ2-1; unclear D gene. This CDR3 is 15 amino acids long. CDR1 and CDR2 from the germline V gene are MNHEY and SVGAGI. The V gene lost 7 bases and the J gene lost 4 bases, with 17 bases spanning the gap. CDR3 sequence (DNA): TGTGCCAGCAAAGTTGGAAGGGTCCAGTACAATGAGCAGTTCTTC. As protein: CASKVGRVQYNEQFF.

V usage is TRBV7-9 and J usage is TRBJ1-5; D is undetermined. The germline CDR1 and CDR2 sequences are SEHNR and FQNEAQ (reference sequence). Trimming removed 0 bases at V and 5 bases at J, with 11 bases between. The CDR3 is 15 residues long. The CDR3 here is CASSLAMSGDQPQHF. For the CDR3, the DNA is TGTGCCAGCAGCTTAGCGATGTCGGGCGATCAGCCCCAGCATTTT. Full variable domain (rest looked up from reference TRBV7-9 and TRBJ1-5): DTGVSQNPRHKITKRGQNVTFRCDPISEHNRLYWYRQTLGQGPEFLTYFQNEAQLEKSRLLSDRFSAERPKGSFSTLEIQRTEQGDSAMYLCASSLAMSGDQPQHFGDGTRLSIL.

CDR3 DNA sequence: TGTGCCAGCAGGCTCACTCTTGGACAGGAAGCTTTCTTT. It translates to CASRLTLGQEAFF. J is TRBJ1-1 and V is TRBV6-5, with D maybe TRBD1 (6 bases). Germline loops: CDR1 MNHEY, CDR2 SVGAGI. The V and J ends lost 6 bases and 8 bases respectively, with 16 bases between them. This CDR3 is built from 13 residues.

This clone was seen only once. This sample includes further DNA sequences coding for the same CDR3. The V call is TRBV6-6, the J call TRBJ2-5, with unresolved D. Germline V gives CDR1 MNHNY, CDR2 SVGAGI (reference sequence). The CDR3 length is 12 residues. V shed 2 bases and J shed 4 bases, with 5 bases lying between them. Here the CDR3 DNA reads TGTGCCAGCAGTTACGGGTCAGAGACCCAGTACTTC. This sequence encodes CASSYGSETQYF.

The CDR3 protein is CASSLVPVPGNTIYF. The DNA of the CDR3 is TGTGCCAGCAGCTTAGTTCCGGTCCCTGGAAACACCATATATTTT. The chain is built from TRBV7-9 and TRBJ1-3; D ambiguous. The length of the CDR3 is 15 residues. Germline V gene data show CDR1 as SEHNR and CDR2 as FQNEAQ (reference sequence). V lost 1 base, J lost 2 bases, and 9 bases lay in between.

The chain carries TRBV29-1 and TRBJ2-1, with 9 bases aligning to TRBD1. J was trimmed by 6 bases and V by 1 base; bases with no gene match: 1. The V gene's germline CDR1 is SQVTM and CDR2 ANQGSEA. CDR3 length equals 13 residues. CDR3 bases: TGCAGCGTTGAAGGGACAGGGGCCAATGAGCAGTTCTTC. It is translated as CSVEGTGANEQFF.